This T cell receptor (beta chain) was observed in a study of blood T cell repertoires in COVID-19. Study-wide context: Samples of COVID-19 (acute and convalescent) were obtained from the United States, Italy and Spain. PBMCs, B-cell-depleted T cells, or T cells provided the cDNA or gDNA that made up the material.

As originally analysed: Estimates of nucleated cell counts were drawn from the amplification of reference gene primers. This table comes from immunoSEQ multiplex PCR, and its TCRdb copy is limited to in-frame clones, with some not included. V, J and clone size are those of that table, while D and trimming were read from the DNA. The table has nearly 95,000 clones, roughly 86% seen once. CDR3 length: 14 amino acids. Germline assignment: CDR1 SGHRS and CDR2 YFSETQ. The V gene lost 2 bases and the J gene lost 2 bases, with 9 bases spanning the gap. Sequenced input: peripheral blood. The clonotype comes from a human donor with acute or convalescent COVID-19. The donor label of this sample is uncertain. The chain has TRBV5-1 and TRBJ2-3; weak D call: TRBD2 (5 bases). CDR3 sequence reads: CASSLRTDTDTQYF. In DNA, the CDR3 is TGCGCCAGCAGCTTACGGACTGACACAGATACGCAGTATTTT.